Shown below are 22 T cell receptor beta chains from a single sample sequenced in a study of Ad26.COV2.S vaccination and SARS-CoV-2 variants. Profiled with immunoSEQ multiplex PCR; TCRdb holds only in-frame clones, not every one. Found here are hundreds of thousands of clones, approximately 81% of them singletons; the top ten hold 2.5% to 3.5%. Stated treatment: roughly 20 received Ad26.COV2.S at low or high dose, single or two shots; about 5 received placebo; per-sample allocation not given. Sample collection was performed on day 63 after the first vaccine or placebo injection. Sample: peripheral blood, taken in a trial of Ad26.COV2.S vaccine versus placebo. These TCRs come from a person aged 18-65 years who received the Ad26.COV2.S COVID-19 vaccine or a placebo.

As DNA, the CDR3 is TGTGCCAGCAGCGGTACAGGGGCTAGCAATCAGCCCCAGCATTTT. Amino acid sequence: CASSGTGASNQPQHF. The gene calls are TRBV7-2 and TRBJ1-5, with 7 bases aligning to TRBD1. This CDR3 has 15 residues. Germline lookup yields CDR1 SGHTA and CDR2 FQGNSA. The V segment lost 5 bases and the J segment 0 bases; nucleotides outside the gene matches: 4.

The CDR3 sequence is CAWSVTGGYTEAFF. CDR3 in DNA: TGTGCCTGGAGTGTAACAGGGGGCTACACTGAAGCTTTCTTT. The chain links TRBV30 to TRBJ1-1; 9 bases agree with TRBD1. The V gene's germline CDR1 is GTSNPN and CDR2 SVGIG (reference sequence). With V trimmed by 0 bases and J by 3 bases, 2 bases remained unmatched. CDR3 length: 14 amino acids.

The genes are TRBV7-8 and TRBJ2-5; 8 bases agree with TRBD1. Germline V lookup: CDR1 SGHVS, CDR2 FQNEAQ. This CDR3 has 16 residues. V lost 2 bases to trimming and J lost 0 bases; unmatched junction nucleotides: 5. Written as DNA, the CDR3 is TGTGCCAGCAGCTTATTACAGGGGGAAAACCAAGAGACCCAGTACTTC. Translated: CASSLLQGENQETQYF. The whole variable domain, filled in from reference TRBV7-8 and TRBJ2-5, reads GAGVSQSPRYKVAKRGQDVALRCDPISGHVSLFWYQQALGQGPEFLTYFQNEAQLDKSGLPSDRFFAERPEGSVSTLKIQRTQQEDSAVYLCASSLLQGENQETQYFGPGTRLLVL.

This chain links TRBV11-2 with TRBJ1-2; D is unclear. Between the trimmed V and J ends, which lost 8 bases and 4 bases, there was a span of 17 bases. There are 14 residues in the CDR3. Germline CDR1 and CDR2: SGHAT and FQNNGV. The CDR3 nucleotides are TGTGCCAGCCATATGACCGGGGAGGGCTATGGCTACACCTTC. Its translation: CASHMTGEGYGYTF.

This clone was observed a few times. This chain connects TRBV30 to TRBJ1-6, with D tentatively TRBD1 (5 bases). CDR3 length: 17 residues. Trimming took off 0 bases at V and 5 bases at J, with 17 bases between the two ends. Germline loops: CDR1 GTSNPN, CDR2 SVGIG (reference sequence). The CDR3 reads CAWSVGRQGTNNSPLHF. The CDR3 nucleotides are TGTGCCTGGAGTGTTGGGCGGCAGGGAACGAATAATTCACCCCTCCACTTT.

The chain employs TRBV6-5 and TRBJ1-2; D is uncertain. V shed 0 bases and J shed 8 bases, with 10 bases lying between them. The CDR3 consists of 13 residues. Germline V gene sequence: CDR1 MNHEY, CDR2 SVGAGI. CDR3 sequence (DNA): TGTGCCAGCAGTTACTCTTCCGGTTTAGGCTACACCTTC. Its translation: CASSYSSGLGYTF.

This clone appeared a single time. The chain recombines TRBV27 with TRBJ2-1; TRBD1 aligns across 12 bases. The CDR3 runs to 17 residues. V was clipped by 3 bases and J by 7 bases; unmatched bases: 10. Germline values: CDR1 MNHEY, CDR2 SMNVEV (reference sequence). CDR3 region: CASSFPPGQGARNEQFF. The CDR3 region has the DNA TGTGCCAGCAGTTTTCCCCCGGGACAGGGGGCAAGAAATGAGCAGTTCTTC.

The chain joins TRBV4-1 to TRBJ2-7, with 7 bases aligning to TRBD2. V was clipped by 0 bases and J by 3 bases; unmatched bases: 8. The CDR3 loop spans 16 amino acids. CDR1 and CDR2 (germline): MGHRA, YSYEKL. CDR3 bases: TGCGCCAGCAGCCAAGATTTCAGCGGGGTCCTCTACGAGCAGTACTTC. This translates into CASSQDFSGVLYEQYF.

V usage is TRBV7-2 and J usage is TRBJ2-5; D may be TRBD2 (6 bases). The CDR3 covers 15 residues. V was clipped by 0 bases and J by 4 bases, with 12 bases between them. CDR1 SGHTA and CDR2 FQGNSA come from the germline V gene. This CDR3 reads CASSLAAGGRETQYF. The CDR3 DNA follows: TGTGCCAGCAGCTTAGCGGCCGGGGGACGAGAGACCCAGTACTTC.

V and J are TRBV5-1 and TRBJ2-1; a weak D match, TRBD2 (5 bases). This CDR3 is 15 amino acids long. Germline-derived CDR1 and CDR2 are SGHRS and YFSETQ. The germline V and J ends were trimmed by 0 bases and 7 bases, with 14 bases remaining between them. DNA of the CDR3: TGCGCCAGCAGCTTGGGGCCAGGCGGGTCGAATGAGCAGTTCTTC. Amino acid sequence: CASSLGPGGSNEQFF.

This clone has a handful of counts. The chain employs TRBV19 and TRBJ1-5; the D is unclear. V lost 6 bases to trimming and J lost 6 bases, with 15 bases between them. The length of the CDR3 is 14 residues. Germline V CDR1 and CDR2: LNHDA, SQIVND (reference sequence). The DNA for the CDR3 is TGTGCCAGTAGAAAAACAGCGGGCGGTCAGCCCCAGCATTTT. It codes for CASRKTAGGQPQHF.

V gene TRBV27 combines with J gene TRBJ2-1; the match to TRBD2 covers 14 bases. Trimming at V came to 2 bases and at J to 6 bases, leaving 9 bases not matched to a gene. Germline V lookup: CDR1 MNHEY, CDR2 SMNVEV (reference sequence). The CDR3 length is 18 residues. CDR3 coding DNA: TGTGCCAGCAGTTTAGGGACTAGCGGGAGTCCTTGGGTCAATGAGCAGTTCTTC. Protein sequence: CASSLGTSGSPWVNEQFF.

V gene TRBV25-1 combines with J gene TRBJ2-3, with 14 positions matching TRBD2. Germline V lookup: CDR1 MGHDK, CDR2 SYGVNS. This CDR3 contains 17 residues. The junction had 4 bases not matched to a gene; V was cut back by 0 bases and J by 5 bases. Here the CDR3 DNA reads TGTGCCAGCAGTGAATATGCGGGACTAGCGGGAGTAGATACGCAGTATTTT. This gives the protein CASSEYAGLAGVDTQYF. The full variable domain, in which reference TRBV25-1 and TRBJ2-3 provide the parts outside the CDR3, is EADIYQTPRYLVIGTGKKITLECSQTMGHDKMYWYQQDPGMELHLIHYSYGVNSTEKGDLSSESTVSRIRTEHFPLTLESARPSHTSQYLCASSEYAGLAGVDTQYFGPGTRLTVL.

The chain uses TRBV27 and TRBJ1-5, with D hard to call. CDR1 is MNHEY, CDR2 SMNVEV, per germline (reference sequence). The V gene lost 5 bases and the J gene lost 0 bases, with 8 bases spanning the gap. This CDR3 has 14 residues. The DNA of the CDR3 is TGTGCCAGCAGTGTCTTGCTTAGCAATCAGCCCCAGCATTTT. It encodes CASSVLLSNQPQHF.

The gene calls are TRBV27 and TRBJ1-2; the match to TRBD1 covers 8 bases. The CDR3 covers 14 residues. The germline gives CDR1 MNHEY, CDR2 SMNVEV (reference sequence). Unmatched junction bases numbered 5, after V lost 2 bases and J lost 6 bases. The CDR3 is CASSLRGQGNGYTF. The CDR3 DNA follows: TGTGCCAGCAGTTTACGAGGACAGGGCAATGGCTACACCTTC.

V gene TRBV10-3 combines with J gene TRBJ2-1; TRBD2 agrees at 11 bases. CDR3 length: 17 residues. J was trimmed by 2 bases and V by 1 base; bases with no gene match: 4. Germline V CDR1 and CDR2: ENHRY, SYGVKD. CDR3 coding DNA: TGTGCCATCAGTGAGTTCACTAGCGGGGGTACCTACAATGAGCAGTTCTTC. Protein product: CAISEFTSGGTYNEQFF.

The chain employs TRBV18 and TRBJ1-4, with 8 bases aligning to TRBD1. The CDR3 has 15 amino acids. V lost 5 bases, J lost 5 bases, and 7 bases stayed unmatched. Germline V gene lookup returns CDR1 KGHSH and CDR2 LQKENI. Written as DNA, the CDR3 is TGTGCCAGCTCAACGGACAGGGTTCCCAATGAAAAACTGTTTTTT. Encoded protein: CASSTDRVPNEKLFF. Complete variable domain (other parts from reference TRBV18 and TRBJ1-4): NAGVMQNPRHLVRRRGQEARLRCSPMKGHSHVYWYRQLPEEGLKFMVYLQKENIIDESGMPKERFSAEFPKEGPSILRIQQVVRGDSAAYFCASSTDRVPNEKLFFGSGTQLSVL.

The V gene is TRBV18, the J gene TRBJ1-1, with TRBD1 as a possible D gene (6 bases). V lost 2 bases and J lost 6, with 10 bases in between. This CDR3 comprises 13 residues. Germline V gene sequence: CDR1 KGHSH, CDR2 LQKENI. The CDR3 DNA is TGTGCCAGCTCACCAACAGGACAGTCTGAAGCTTTCTTT. This encodes CASSPTGQSEAFF.

V and J are TRBV28 and TRBJ2-7, with D possibly called TRBD1 or TRBD2 (5 bases each). Germline V gene lookup returns CDR1 MDHEN and CDR2 SYDVKM. The CDR3 covers 13 residues. V lost 5 bases to trimming and J lost 1 base, with 9 bases between them. The CDR3 sequence: CASSPGPSYEQYF. CDR3 in DNA: TGTGCCAGCAGTCCGGGACCATCCTACGAGCAGTACTTC.

The chain links TRBV6-5 to TRBJ2-7; D is unresolved. This CDR3 is 14 amino acids long. V shed 2 bases and J shed 2 bases, with 10 bases lying between them. Germline V lookup: CDR1 MNHEY, CDR2 SVGAGI. The CDR3 DNA reads as TGTGCCAGCAGTTACGAGTCGGGTACCTACGAGCAGTACTTC. Amino acids: CASSYESGTYEQYF.

The chain uses TRBV6-1 and TRBJ1-2; TRBD1 aligns across 8 bases. Germline V gives CDR1 MNHNS, CDR2 SASEGT. The CDR3 is 22 residues long. The V gene end was trimmed by 0 bases and the J gene end by 5 bases; junction bases not matched to a gene: 26. The CDR3 sequence: CASSEARVLYGQGVSVPYGYTF. CDR3 nucleotides: TGTGCCAGCAGTGAAGCGCGGGTGTTATATGGACAGGGTGTATCGGTTCCTTATGGCTACACCTTC.

The chain joins TRBV27 to TRBJ2-1; 15 positions agree with TRBD2. This CDR3 comprises 16 residues. In germline, CDR1 is MNHEY, CDR2 SMNVEV (reference sequence). V was pared by 4 bases and J by 7 bases, with 5 bases of the junction left unmatched. In nucleotides, the CDR3 is TGTGCCAGCAGTTCAGGGACTAGCGGGAGGAGGAATGAGCAGTTCTTC. Protein: CASSSGTSGRRNEQFF.